This TCR beta chain was recovered during a study of cytomegalovirus exposure and HLA in healthy donors. Trimming took off 7 bases at V and 2 bases at J, with 13 bases between the two ends. Germline V gene lookup returns CDR1 LNHDA and CDR2 SQIVND (reference sequence). The CDR3 length is 14 residues. Use of 60 Vbeta and 13 Jbeta primers characterized the PCR. Repertoires were generated with immunoSEQ multiplex PCR, while TCRdb's copy carries only in-frame clones and drops some. Seen here are roughly 190,000 clones, 77% observed once, and the top ten hold over 2%. Source material: PBMCs. The V call is TRBV19, the J call TRBJ2-3, with D perhaps matching TRBD1 (6 bases). This sequence originates from a woman aged 30 to 39 in good health and CMV-seropositive. In DNA form, the CDR3 reads TGTGCCAGTACCGCAGGGGATATCACAGATACGCAGTATTTT. This sequence encodes CASTAGDITDTQYF. The full variable domain, with the rest looked up from reference TRBV19 and TRBJ2-3, is DGGITQSPKYLFRKEGQNVTLSCEQNLNHDAMYWYRQDPGQGLRLIYYSQIVNDFQKGDIAEGYSVSREKKESFPLTVTSAQKNPTAFYLCASTAGDITDTQYFGPGTRLTVL.